Listed below are T cell receptor beta chains from one sample, sequenced in a study of OX40 agonist ivuxolimab in advanced cancers. Data came from immunoSEQ multiplex PCR; TCRdb stores just in-frame clones and leaves some out. Among some 41,000 clones listed, roughly 89% were seen once. Here the sequenced sample was CD4+ or CD8+ T cells sorted from blood, taken in a trial of the OX40 agonist ivuxolimab. The source is an adult with an advanced solid tumor such as melanoma, head and neck, liver or kidney cancer. The CDR3 runs from the conserved cysteine through the conserved F or W. Each record gives: J gene, D gene, clone size, V gene, CDR3 protein, CDR3 DNA. A D gene is named only where the DNA matches it firmly. Clone size is shown for a subset of rows, as once, few, many or a class of expanded clone.

>TRBJ2-1|TRBD2|.|TRBV19
CASSTLAGGNEQFF
TGTGCCAGTAGTACACTAGCGGGAGGCAATGAGCAGTTCTTC
>TRBJ2-1|.|.|TRBV9
CASSVLLTGFSEQFF
TGTGCCAGCAGCGTTCTCTTAACAGGTTTTAGTGAGCAGTTCTTC
>TRBJ1-5|.|.|TRBV15
CATSTGDRPSNQPQHF
TGTGCCACCAGCACAGGGGACCGACCTAGCAATCAGCCCCAGCATTTT
>TRBJ1-1|.|.|TRBV9
CASSPSGAMNTEAFF
TGTGCCAGCAGCCCATCCGGTGCAATGAACACTGAAGCTTTCTTT
>TRBJ2-7|TRBD2|once|TRBV7-6
CASSLASTGTTRYEQYF
TGTGCCAGCAGCTTAGCTTCAACCGGGACTACACGGTACGAGCAGTACTTC
>TRBJ1-3|.|.|TRBV30
CAWSVPSGNTIYF
TGTGCCTGGAGTGTACCCTCTGGAAACACCATATATTTT
>TRBJ1-2|.|.|TRBV9
CASSVDPGTNYGYTF
TGTGCCAGCAGCGTAGACCCCGGTACTAACTATGGCTACACCTTC
>TRBJ2-1|TRBD2|.|TRBV5-4
CASSPWSGGAGNEQFF
TGTGCCAGCAGCCCCTGGAGCGGGGGGGCGGGCAATGAGCAGTTCTTC
>TRBJ1-3|.|once|TRBV18
CASSQGVTSGNTIYF
TGTGCCAGCTCACAGGGGGTGACCTCTGGAAACACCATATATTTT
>TRBJ1-3|.|.|TRBV7-8
CASSLTPAGIGNTIYF
TGTGCCAGCAGCCTAACCCCGGCAGGGATTGGAAACACCATATATTTT
>TRBJ1-5|.|.|TRBV6-5
CASSSLGNNQPQHF
TGTGCCAGCAGTTCCCTCGGGAACAATCAGCCCCAGCATTTT
>TRBJ2-3|.|.|TRBV2
CASEGGTDTQYF
TGTGCCAGTGAGGGGGGCACAGATACGCAGTATTTT
>TRBJ2-5|TRBD1|.|TRBV4-1
CASSPYSGTGGKTQYF
TGCGCCAGCAGCCCCTATTCCGGGACAGGGGGGAAGACCCAGTACTTC
>TRBJ2-1|TRBD1|.|TRBV5-1
CASSTGQAEGEQFF
TGCGCCAGCAGCACGGGACAGGCCGAAGGGGAGCAGTTCTTC
>TRBJ1-1|.|.|TRBV5-1
CASSSGVVNTEAFF
TGCGCCAGCAGTTCAGGGGTCGTGAACACTGAAGCTTTCTTT
>TRBJ2-2|.|.|TRBV15
CATSRGARTGELFF
TGTGCCACCAGTCGGGGGGCGCGCACCGGGGAGCTGTTTTTT
>TRBJ2-3|TRBD2|.|TRBV7-3
CASSLTGRGRGTDTQYF
TGTGCCAGCAGCTTAACGGGGAGGGGACGGGGCACAGATACGCAGTATTTT
>TRBJ1-2|TRBD1|.|TRBV28
CASSPLRDRGRGGYTF
TGTGCCAGCAGCCCTCTCCGGGACAGGGGGCGGGGGGGCTACACCTTC
>TRBJ2-5|TRBD2|.|TRBV5-5
CASSLRFPSPAGVQETQYF
TGTGCCAGCAGCTTGAGGTTCCCTTCTCCAGCGGGGGTGCAAGAGACCCAGTACTTC
>TRBJ2-5|.|.|TRBV7-8
CASSFVGGETQYF
TGTGCCAGCAGCTTTGTCGGGGGCGAGACCCAGTACTTC
>TRBJ1-5|.|.|TRBV4-2
CASSQEEQGGQPQHF
TGTGCCAGCAGCCAAGAGGAACAGGGAGGGCAGCCCCAGCATTTT
>TRBJ2-5|.|.|TRBV5-1
CASSPTGQETQYF
TGCGCCAGCAGCCCGACAGGACAAGAGACCCAGTACTTC
>TRBJ2-1|TRBD1|.|TRBV7-3
CASSKTGISSYNEQFF
TGTGCCAGCAGCAAGACAGGGATAAGCTCCTACAATGAGCAGTTCTTC
>TRBJ2-7|.|.|TRBV18
CASSRTPTGSYEQYF
TGTGCCAGCTCACGGACCCCGACAGGATCCTACGAGCAGTACTTC
>TRBJ2-2|.|once|TRBV10-3
CAIRDRNAGELFF
TGTGCCATCAGAGACAGGAATGCCGGGGAGCTGTTTTTT
>TRBJ2-5|TRBD2|once|TRBV7-2
CASSSQAGGVKTQYF
TGTGCCAGCAGCTCCCAAGCGGGGGGGGTGAAGACCCAGTACTTC
>TRBJ2-1|.|.|TRBV7-3
CASSLNGRPINEQFF
TGTGCCAGCAGCTTAAATGGCCGTCCCATCAATGAGCAGTTCTTC
>TRBJ2-6|.|.|TRBV21-1
CASSIIDQGAYGANVLTF
TGTGCCAGCAGTATAATAGACCAGGGGGCTTATGGGGCCAACGTCCTGACTTTC
>TRBJ2-7|.|.|TRBV20-1
CSASPGDEQYF
TGCAGTGCTTCCCCGGGGGACGAGCAGTACTTC
>TRBJ1-5|.|.|TRBV2
CASSGPAGQPQHF
TGTGCCAGCAGTGGACCCGCCGGCCAGCCCCAGCATTTT
>TRBJ2-5|.|.|TRBV2
CASSENLDSHQETQYF
TGTGCCAGCAGTGAAAATCTAGACAGCCACCAAGAGACCCAGTACTTC
>TRBJ2-2|.|.|TRBV30
CAWSGGTLNTGELFF
TGTGCCTGGAGTGGGGGGACCTTGAACACCGGGGAGCTGTTTTTT